The rows below give T cell receptor beta chains drawn from one sample of a study of read filtering for tumor transcriptome and immune sequencing. Using its own MiXCR run on the reads, TCRdb lists one record per CDR3 protein. This sample has 100,000 to 150,000 distinct CDR3 sequences, with 13% found just once. Sequenced material: a population of CD138-negative cells sorted from bone marrow. Receptor source: a donor aged 40 or over with multiple myeloma. CDR3s include the opening cysteine and the closing phenylalanine or tryptophan. Fields, in order: clone size, J gene, D gene, V gene, CDR3 DNA, CDR3 protein. The D gene is left open where the match is weak. Size is stated for part of the rows, as once, few or many counts, or as a class when the clone is expanded.

abundance: many; j_gene: TRBJ2-7; d_gene: .; v_gene: TRBV30; CDR3nt: TGTGCCTGGAGTAGGGCAGACTACGAGCAGTACTTC; CDR3aa: CAWSRADYEQYF
abundance: many; j_gene: TRBJ2-1; d_gene: .; v_gene: TRBV2; CDR3nt: TGTGCCAGCGGCAAAGAGGAGCAGTTCTTC; CDR3aa: CASGKEEQFF
abundance: many; j_gene: TRBJ1-5; d_gene: .; v_gene: TRBV4-1; CDR3nt: TGCGCCAGCAGCCAAGTTCCTGGTAGCAATCAGCCCCAGCATTTT; CDR3aa: CASSQVPGSNQPQHF
abundance: many; j_gene: TRBJ1-2; d_gene: .; v_gene: TRBV9; CDR3nt: TGTGCCAGCAGCGTACAGGGTAGTAACTATGGCTACACCTTC; CDR3aa: CASSVQGSNYGYTF
abundance: many; j_gene: TRBJ1-5; d_gene: .; v_gene: TRBV12-3/TRBV12-4; CDR3nt: TGTGCCAGCAGTCCCCGGACAGCAAATCAGCCCCAGCATTTT; CDR3aa: CASSPRTANQPQHF
abundance: many; j_gene: TRBJ1-4; d_gene: .; v_gene: TRBV20-1; CDR3nt: TGCAGTGCTAGACTGGAGTGGGGACAAGTTAATGAAAAACTGTTTTTT; CDR3aa: CSARLEWGQVNEKLFF
abundance: .; j_gene: TRBJ1-1; d_gene: .; v_gene: TRBV7-9; CDR3nt: TGTGCCAGCAGCCCCATGGGTCAGGGGAAGGGAGCATGGACTGAAGCTTTCTTT; CDR3aa: CASSPMGQGKGAWTEAFF
abundance: many; j_gene: TRBJ2-1; d_gene: TRBD2; v_gene: TRBV5-6; CDR3nt: TGTGCCAGCAGCCCTTCGAGGCTAGCGGGGAGTGGGAATGAGCAGTTCTTC; CDR3aa: CASSPSRLAGSGNEQFF
abundance: many; j_gene: TRBJ2-7; d_gene: TRBD1; v_gene: TRBV2; CDR3nt: TGTGCCAGCAAAGGGACAGACCGGGCCGAGCAGTACTTC; CDR3aa: CASKGTDRAEQYF
abundance: many; j_gene: TRBJ2-7; d_gene: .; v_gene: TRBV4-3; CDR3nt: TGCGCCAGCAGCCAAGACCCCTACGTTAGGGGAGAGCAGTACTTC; CDR3aa: CASSQDPYVRGEQYF
abundance: many; j_gene: TRBJ2-6; d_gene: .; v_gene: TRBV7-9; CDR3nt: TGTGCCAGCAGCTCGGCACGACGGGCCCCGACTTTC; CDR3aa: CASSSARRAPTF
abundance: many; j_gene: TRBJ2-7; d_gene: .; v_gene: TRBV3-1; CDR3nt: TGTGCCAGCAGCCAAGGGTCCCTTACCCACGAGCAGTACTTC; CDR3aa: CASSQGSLTHEQYF
abundance: many; j_gene: TRBJ1-1; d_gene: TRBD1; v_gene: TRBV3-1; CDR3nt: TGTGCCAGCAGCCAAGTGGACAGGGACACTGAAGCTTTCTTT; CDR3aa: CASSQVDRDTEAFF
abundance: many; j_gene: TRBJ2-1; d_gene: TRBD1; v_gene: TRBV13; CDR3nt: TGTGCCAGCAGCTCGGACAGGGAGATGGGAGAGCAGTTCTTC; CDR3aa: CASSSDREMGEQFF
abundance: many; j_gene: TRBJ2-1; d_gene: .; v_gene: TRBV2; CDR3nt: TGTGCCAGCAGTGAATCTGGCGGGATCTCATACAATGAGCAGTTCTTC; CDR3aa: CASSESGGISYNEQFF
abundance: many; j_gene: TRBJ2-3; d_gene: TRBD2; v_gene: TRBV20-1; CDR3nt: TGCAGTGCTACCGGGACTAGGTTCCCTGGCACAGATACGCAGTATTTT; CDR3aa: CSATGTRFPGTDTQYF
abundance: many; j_gene: TRBJ2-1; d_gene: TRBD1; v_gene: TRBV24-1; CDR3nt: TGTGCCACCAGTGATGGGACAGACCCTTACAATGAGCAGTTCTTC; CDR3aa: CATSDGTDPYNEQFF
abundance: many; j_gene: TRBJ1-1; d_gene: .; v_gene: TRBV30; CDR3nt: TGTGCCTGGAGTAAAGTCACTGAAGCTTTCTTT; CDR3aa: CAWSKVTEAFF
abundance: many; j_gene: TRBJ1-1; d_gene: .; v_gene: TRBV29-1; CDR3nt: TGCAGCGTTGAAGATTTTAGCATGAACACTGAAGCTTTCTTT; CDR3aa: CSVEDFSMNTEAFF
abundance: many; j_gene: TRBJ2-4; d_gene: .; v_gene: TRBV20-1; CDR3nt: TGCAGTGCGTCGTGGGTTGGCAAAAACATTCAGTACTTC; CDR3aa: CSASWVGKNIQYF
abundance: many; j_gene: TRBJ1-5; d_gene: .; v_gene: TRBV5-6; CDR3nt: TGTGCCAGCAGCTTGGGACAGCTGGCTCAGCCCCAGCATTTT; CDR3aa: CASSLGQLAQPQHF
abundance: many; j_gene: TRBJ1-5; d_gene: .; v_gene: TRBV20-1; CDR3nt: TGCAGTGCTCGGACGGGCAATCAGCCCCAGCATTTT; CDR3aa: CSARTGNQPQHF
abundance: many; j_gene: TRBJ2-1; d_gene: .; v_gene: TRBV20-1; CDR3nt: TGCAGTGCTAGAGATTTAACTCTCTACAATGAGCAGTTCTTC; CDR3aa: CSARDLTLYNEQFF
abundance: many; j_gene: TRBJ2-3; d_gene: TRBD1; v_gene: TRBV7-8; CDR3nt: TGTGCCAGCAGCTCCCCTCCGGGACAGGGAACGGATACGCAGTATTTT; CDR3aa: CASSSPPGQGTDTQYF
abundance: many; j_gene: TRBJ2-7; d_gene: TRBD2; v_gene: TRBV20-1; CDR3nt: TGCAATACCCTTACTAGCGGGAGTTCCCTCGAGCAGTACTTC; CDR3aa: CNTLTSGSSLEQYF
abundance: many; j_gene: TRBJ2-7; d_gene: .; v_gene: TRBV29-1; CDR3nt: TGCAGCGTTGGAATGGACGCGTACGAGCAGTACTTC; CDR3aa: CSVGMDAYEQYF
abundance: many; j_gene: TRBJ2-1; d_gene: .; v_gene: TRBV24-1; CDR3nt: TGTGCCACCAGTGAGGGGCGTGAGCAGTTCTTC; CDR3aa: CATSEGREQFF
abundance: many; j_gene: TRBJ2-7; d_gene: TRBD2; v_gene: TRBV7-9; CDR3nt: TGTGCCAGCGGAGAATCACTAGCGGGAGTCTACGAGCAGTACTTC; CDR3aa: CASGESLAGVYEQYF
abundance: many; j_gene: TRBJ1-5; d_gene: .; v_gene: TRBV6-2/TRBV6-3; CDR3nt: TGTGCCAGCAGTCCCGGACAGCTCCAGCCCCAGCATTTT; CDR3aa: CASSPGQLQPQHF
abundance: many; j_gene: TRBJ1-5; d_gene: .; v_gene: TRBV19; CDR3nt: TGTGCCACCAAAGACAGTGGTAAACAGCCCCAGCATTTT; CDR3aa: CATKDSGKQPQHF
abundance: many; j_gene: TRBJ2-7; d_gene: .; v_gene: TRBV12-3/TRBV12-4; CDR3nt: TGTGCCAGCAGTTTATCGATAGCGTCCTACGAGCAGTACTTC; CDR3aa: CASSLSIASYEQYF
abundance: many; j_gene: TRBJ2-1; d_gene: .; v_gene: TRBV5-5; CDR3nt: TGTGCCAGCAGCCTAGGGACTTCCTACAATGAGCAGTTCTTC; CDR3aa: CASSLGTSYNEQFF
abundance: many; j_gene: TRBJ2-7; d_gene: TRBD1; v_gene: TRBV30; CDR3nt: TGTGCCTGGACACCGGGACAGGGGGCCTACGAGCAGTACTTC; CDR3aa: CAWTPGQGAYEQYF
abundance: many; j_gene: TRBJ2-2; d_gene: .; v_gene: TRBV12-3/TRBV12-4; CDR3nt: TGTGCCAGCAGTGACGTGGGGCAGGACGGGGAGCTGTTTTTT; CDR3aa: CASSDVGQDGELFF
abundance: many; j_gene: TRBJ2-7; d_gene: .; v_gene: TRBV5-1; CDR3nt: TGCGCCAGCAGCCGCGAACCCAGAAGGTACTTC; CDR3aa: CASSREPRRYF
abundance: many; j_gene: TRBJ1-1; d_gene: .; v_gene: TRBV6-5; CDR3nt: TGTGCCAGCAGTTATTCTATGGGGGGGAACACTGAAGCTTTCTTT; CDR3aa: CASSYSMGGNTEAFF
abundance: .; j_gene: TRBJ2-5; d_gene: TRBD1; v_gene: TRBV3-1; CDR3nt: TGTGCCAGCAGCTCCCAGACAGGGCGACGGGAGACCCAGTACTTC; CDR3aa: CASSSQTGRRETQYF
abundance: many; j_gene: TRBJ2-7; d_gene: .; v_gene: TRBV29-1; CDR3nt: TGCAGCGTTGAAGATCTGGACAGAGGGAGCTACGAGCAGTACTTC; CDR3aa: CSVEDLDRGSYEQYF
abundance: many; j_gene: TRBJ2-6; d_gene: .; v_gene: TRBV4-1; CDR3nt: TGCGCCAGCAGCCAAGAGGCCTCTGGGGCCAACGTCCTGACTTTC; CDR3aa: CASSQEASGANVLTF
abundance: .; j_gene: TRBJ2-5; d_gene: TRBD1; v_gene: TRBV5-1; CDR3nt: TGCGCCAGCGCCTGGACAGGCGGTGGAGAGACCCAGTACTTC; CDR3aa: CASAWTGGGETQYF
abundance: many; j_gene: TRBJ2-3; d_gene: .; v_gene: TRBV14; CDR3nt: TGTGCCACCGGACCTAGCACAGATACGCAGTATTTT; CDR3aa: CATGPSTDTQYF
abundance: many; j_gene: TRBJ1-4; d_gene: .; v_gene: TRBV19; CDR3nt: TGTGCCAGTAGTATCGTCCCGACCCCGGGAGAAAAACTGTTTTTT; CDR3aa: CASSIVPTPGEKLFF
abundance: .; j_gene: TRBJ2-5; d_gene: TRBD2; v_gene: TRBV30; CDR3nt: TGTGCCTGGAGTCTCATAAAGGGCGGGAGTGGGGAGACCCAGTACTTC; CDR3aa: CAWSLIKGGSGETQYF
abundance: many; j_gene: TRBJ2-5; d_gene: .; v_gene: TRBV12-3/TRBV12-4; CDR3nt: TGTGCCAGCAGTTTCCTGGCATTAGAGACCCAGTACTTC; CDR3aa: CASSFLALETQYF
abundance: many; j_gene: TRBJ2-7; d_gene: .; v_gene: TRBV12-3/TRBV12-4; CDR3nt: TGTGCCAGCAGTCAGATCGACTACGAGCAGTACTTC; CDR3aa: CASSQIDYEQYF
abundance: .; j_gene: TRBJ2-7; d_gene: .; v_gene: TRBV6-2/TRBV6-3; CDR3nt: TGTGCCAGCAGTTACTCGATCCCGCCCGGGGAGGCCAACGAGCAGTACTTC; CDR3aa: CASSYSIPPGEANEQYF
abundance: many; j_gene: TRBJ2-3; d_gene: TRBD2; v_gene: TRBV4-2; CDR3nt: TGTGCCAGCAGCGTAGGGAGGGTTTCGGATACGCAGTATTTT; CDR3aa: CASSVGRVSDTQYF
abundance: many; j_gene: TRBJ2-1; d_gene: TRBD2; v_gene: TRBV20-1; CDR3nt: TGCAGTGCAAATGGGGCGGCGGGAGGGCGGAATGAGCAGTTCTTC; CDR3aa: CSANGAAGGRNEQFF
abundance: many; j_gene: TRBJ2-3; d_gene: TRBD1; v_gene: TRBV11-2; CDR3nt: TGTGCCAGCAGCCGAACGACAGGGGCGGGCACAGATACGCAGTATTTT; CDR3aa: CASSRTTGAGTDTQYF
abundance: few; j_gene: TRBJ2-3; d_gene: .; v_gene: TRBV7-2; CDR3nt: TGTGCCAGTACGGACAGCGGTAGCGCAGATACGCAGTATTTT; CDR3aa: CASTDSGSADTQYF
abundance: many; j_gene: TRBJ2-1; d_gene: TRBD1; v_gene: TRBV12-3/TRBV12-4; CDR3nt: TGTGCCAGCAGTTCGCCTCAGACAGGGAGCTACAATGAGCAGTTCTTC; CDR3aa: CASSSPQTGSYNEQFF
abundance: many; j_gene: TRBJ2-3; d_gene: .; v_gene: TRBV18; CDR3nt: TGTGCCAGCTCCCCAGCTAGCACAGATACGCAGTATTTT; CDR3aa: CASSPASTDTQYF
abundance: many; j_gene: TRBJ2-1; d_gene: .; v_gene: TRBV9; CDR3nt: TGTGCCAGCAGCGTGTACGCGGGAAGGGGCGATGAGCAGTTCTTC; CDR3aa: CASSVYAGRGDEQFF
abundance: many; j_gene: TRBJ1-1; d_gene: TRBD1; v_gene: TRBV29-1; CDR3nt: TGCAGCGTTTTACGGGACAGGGTAAACACTGAAGCTTTCTTT; CDR3aa: CSVLRDRVNTEAFF